Listed here are 10 T cell receptor beta chains from one sample, sequenced in a study of blood T cells in healthy people across ages. Next came a second PCR, run for roughly 7 to 12 cycles, which used a sample-barcoded 5' primer along with a J-beta primer mix. TCRdb re-analysed the 5' RACE reads in MiXCR, keeping a single row per CDR3 protein. Found here are 1.5 million to 2 million distinct CDR3 sequences, around 36% of them singletons; the top ten hold around 11%. Sequencing was carried out using blood. Source of these receptors: a woman in her thirties in good health.

About this clonotype itself: Possible read error: a much larger clone is one base away. The chain carries TRBV7-2 and TRBJ2-5; TRBD2 agrees at 9 bases. There are 15 residues in the CDR3. Germline V gene data show CDR1 as SGHTA and CDR2 as FQGNSA. The CDR3 nucleotides are TGTGCCTGCAGCTTTCCTGCGGGGGGGGCGGAGACCCAGTACTTC. The encoded protein is CACSFPAGGAETQYF. The full variable domain, its missing parts supplied by reference TRBV7-2 and TRBJ2-5, is GAGVSQSPSNKVTEKGKDVELRCDPISGHTALYWYRQSLGQGLEFLIYFQGNSAPDKSGLPSDRFSAERTGGSVSTLTIQRTQQEDSAVYLCACSFPAGGAETQYFGPGTRLLVL.

The chain couples TRBV20-1 to TRBJ2-1; 12 bases agree with TRBD1. Trimming removed 2 bases from V and 7 bases from J; junction bases left unmatched: 6. The CDR3 is 15 residues long. Germline CDR1 reads DFQATT; CDR2 reads SNEGSKA (reference sequence). The CDR3 region has the DNA TGCAGTGCTAGACGGGACAGGGGGCGAGGAAATGAGCAGTTCTTC. It is translated as CSARRDRGRGNEQFF.

The chain carries TRBV11-2 and TRBJ1-2; 8 bases match TRBD1. J lost 4 bases, V lost 1 base, and 5 bases had no gene match. This CDR3 has 15 residues. Per the germline V gene, CDR1 is SGHAT and CDR2 is FQNNGV. The CDR3, as DNA: TGTGCCAGCAGCTTAGTTAGGACAGGGACCTATGGCTACACCTTC. The encoded protein is CASSLVRTGTYGYTF.

The CDR3 protein is CASSRGVGSYEQYF. The CDR3 region has the DNA TGTGCCAGCAGTCGAGGGGTTGGCTCCTACGAGCAGTACTTC. The chain has TRBV27 and TRBJ2-7; D may be TRBD1 or TRBD2 (5 bases each). Trimming cost V 5 bases and J 0 bases, with 11 bases left between them. This CDR3 is 14 amino acids long. Germline CDR1 reads MNHEY; CDR2 reads SMNVEV (reference sequence).

The sample holds a few counts of this clonotype. This chain joins TRBV7-8 and TRBJ2-1; TRBD2 aligns across 11 bases. This CDR3 is 15 amino acids long. Germline V gene lookup returns CDR1 SGHVS and CDR2 FQNEAQ. V trimming: 8 bases; J trimming: 5 bases; junction bases outside the gene matches: 8. For the CDR3, the DNA is TGTGCCAGCGCCCTGACTAGCGGGGTTAACAATGAGCAGTTCTTC. Protein: CASALTSGVNNEQFF.

This clonotype has a handful of counts. The chain has TRBV19 and TRBJ2-6; weak D call: TRBD2 (5 bases). Germline V gene data show CDR1 as LNHDA and CDR2 as SQIVND (reference sequence). V shed 8 bases and J shed 1 base, with 21 bases lying between them. The CDR3 consists of 18 residues. CDR3 protein: CASSTSRGPFSGANVLTF. Here the CDR3 DNA reads TGTGCCAGTTCTACGAGTCGGGGTCCCTTTTCTGGGGCCAACGTCCTGACTTTC.

The chain combines TRBV4-2 with TRBJ1-4; D is ambiguous. V was shortened by 2 bases and J by 5 bases, with 6 bases between the two germline ends. The CDR3 has 13 amino acids. Germline assignment: CDR1 LGHNA and CDR2 YNFKEQ. The CDR3 DNA follows: TGTGCCAGCAGCCAACAGAACAATGAAAAACTGTTTTTT. Translating it yields CASSQQNNEKLFF.

J is TRBJ2-6 and V is TRBV20-1; TRBD2 is a possible D gene (5 bases). Trimming pared 6 bases from V and 1 base from J, leaving 10 bases between. CDR1 DFQATT and CDR2 SNEGSKA come from the germline V gene (reference sequence). The CDR3 loop spans 14 amino acids. The CDR3 here is CSARRYSGANVLTF. The CDR3 DNA reads TGCAGTGCACGGAGGTATTCTGGGGCCAACGTCCTGACTTTC.

The gene calls are TRBV14 and TRBJ2-6; unclear D gene. Germline CDR1 is SGHDN and CDR2 is FVKESK. The CDR3 contains 18 residues. V dropped 1 base and J dropped 0 bases, with 13 bases sitting between them. CDR3 coding DNA: TGTGCCAGCAGCCAAGCATTCGCAGATTACTCTGGGGCCAACGTCCTGACTTTC. This gives the protein CASSQAFADYSGANVLTF.

The chain is built from TRBV10-3 and TRBJ2-3; 9 bases fit TRBD2. This CDR3 has 13 amino acids. In germline, CDR1 is ENHRY, CDR2 SYGVKD. J lost 4 bases, V lost 7 bases, and 3 bases had no gene match. CDR3: CAIKASGADTQYF. CDR3 DNA sequence: TGTGCCATCAAGGCTAGCGGGGCAGATACGCAGTATTTT.